Listed below are T cell receptor beta chains from one sample, sequenced in a study of blood T cell repertoires in COVID-19. TCRdb keeps only in-frame clones here, not all; method: immunoSEQ multiplex PCR. Of over 130,000 clones listed, 65% to 90% are singletons. Sequenced sample: peripheral blood. All receptors come from a man in his 70s with acute or convalescent COVID-19. CDR3s leave out the opening cysteine and the closing phenylalanine or tryptophan. The D gene is left open where the match is weak. Clone size, where shown, is once, few, many, or a class for clones that have expanded.

v_call	j_call	d_call	clone_size	cdr3_aa
TRBV5-6	TRBJ2-7	TRBD1	.	ASGKYQGAEQY
TRBV7-2	TRBJ2-1	.	once	ASSPRGHLVRGSYNEQF
TRBV5-5	TRBJ2-7	TRBD1	.	ASSLRTGNIEQY
TRBV2	TRBJ2-2	TRBD1	.	ASSDTGQGTGELF
TRBV4-1	TRBJ2-7	.	.	ASSQGGQGYEQY
TRBV7-2	TRBJ1-1	TRBD1	once	ASSFNRGTEAF
TRBV11-3	TRBJ1-1	.	.	ASSPDTNTEAF
TRBV7-9	TRBJ1-1	TRBD1	.	ASRRSDRDGTEAF
TRBV28	TRBJ2-7	TRBD1	.	ASSLTGVRSYEQY
TRBV27	TRBJ1-2	TRBD1	.	ASSLSGQYGYT
TRBV19	TRBJ1-5	TRBD1	.	ASSVTGGKQPQH
TRBV18	TRBJ2-1	.	many	ASSQDLSSYNEQF
TRBV9	TRBJ2-3	TRBD2	.	ASSATSGRADTQY
TRBV11-2	TRBJ2-7	.	.	ASSNTYEQY
TRBV6-2/TRBV6-3	TRBJ2-1	.	.	ASSDTGISYNEQF
TRBV19	TRBJ2-7	.	.	ASSMDGSRSYEQY
TRBV27	TRBJ1-4	TRBD1	.	ASRTGTGNEKLF
TRBV24-1	TRBJ2-3	TRBD1	.	ATSDLGTGRPDTQY
TRBV9	TRBJ2-5	TRBD1	.	ASSQGTGGHETQY
TRBV4-3	TRBJ2-7	.	.	ASSQDQGSSYEQY
TRBV6-2/TRBV6-3	TRBJ2-1	TRBD2	.	ASSYIGPGTSGDNNEQF
TRBV30	TRBJ2-5	.	once	AWSVHRGTQY